This T cell receptor (beta chain) was recorded in a study of T cells in Graves' hyperthyroidism and ophthalmopathy. The investigators amplified TCR beta CDR3 regions from RNA transcripts. First-round RT-PCR with HTBI primers amplified the TCR CDR3 region. Each CDR3 protein is one row after TCRdb ran MiXCR on the multiplex PCR reads. The data contain approximately 720,000 distinct CDR3 sequences, under 20% of them singletons. Trimming left V 3 bases short and J 8 bases short, with 17 bases between. CDR1 and CDR2 (germline): LNHNV, YYDKDF (reference sequence). The CDR3 length is 15 residues. The receptor was derived from a woman in her forties or fifties with Graves' hyperthyroidism that later progressed to Graves' ophthalmopathy. The sample consisted of blood. The genes are TRBV15 and TRBJ1-3; the D gene is possibly TRBD1 (5 bases). In DNA form, the CDR3 reads TGTGCCACCAGCAGGGGGGAGGGATCCCGAGACACCATATATTTT. Protein sequence: CATSRGEGSRDTIYF.